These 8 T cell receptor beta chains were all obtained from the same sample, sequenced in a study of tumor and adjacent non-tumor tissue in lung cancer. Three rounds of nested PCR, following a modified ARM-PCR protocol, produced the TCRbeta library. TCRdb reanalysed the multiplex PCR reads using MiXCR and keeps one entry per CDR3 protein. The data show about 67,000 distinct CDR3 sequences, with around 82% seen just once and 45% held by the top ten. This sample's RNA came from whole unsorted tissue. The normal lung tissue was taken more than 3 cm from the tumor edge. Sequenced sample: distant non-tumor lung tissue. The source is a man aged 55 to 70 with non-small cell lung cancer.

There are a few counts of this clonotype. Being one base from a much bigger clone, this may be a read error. The CDR3 region is CSAEEIGNEQFF. The CDR3 DNA reads as TGCAGTGCCGAGGAGATAGGCAATGAGCAGTTCTTC. The gene calls are TRBV20-1 and TRBJ2-1, with D unclear. Germline values: CDR1 DFQATT, CDR2 SNEGSKA (reference sequence). There are 12 residues in the CDR3. With 6 bases removed from V and 6 bases from J, the gap between germline ends came to 12 bases.

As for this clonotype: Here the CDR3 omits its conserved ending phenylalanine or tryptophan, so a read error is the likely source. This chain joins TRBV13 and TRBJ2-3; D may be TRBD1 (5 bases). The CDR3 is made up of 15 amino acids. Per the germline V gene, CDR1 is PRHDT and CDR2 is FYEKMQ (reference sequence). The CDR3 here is CASSLTRQNTDTQYL. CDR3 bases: TGTGCCAGTAGCTTAACGAGACAGAACACAGATACGCAGTATTTG.

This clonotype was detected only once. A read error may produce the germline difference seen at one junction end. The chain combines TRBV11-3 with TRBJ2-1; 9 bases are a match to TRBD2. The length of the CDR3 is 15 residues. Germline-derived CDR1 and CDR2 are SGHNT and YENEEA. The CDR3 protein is CVSSQEAGGGNEQFF. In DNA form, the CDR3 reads TGTGTCAGCAGCCAGGAAGCGGGGGGTGGTAATGAGCAGTTCTTC. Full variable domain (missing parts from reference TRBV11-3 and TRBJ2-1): EAGVVQSPRYKIIEKKQPVAFWCNPISGHNTLYWYLQNLGQGPELLIRYENEEAVDDSQLPKDRFSAERLKGVDSTLKIQPAELGDSAVYLCVSSQEAGGGNEQFFGPGTRLTVL.

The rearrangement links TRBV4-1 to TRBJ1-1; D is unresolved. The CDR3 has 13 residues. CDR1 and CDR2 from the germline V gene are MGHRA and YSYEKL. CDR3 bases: TGCGCAGGCAGCCAATGTTCGTTCACTGAAGCTTTCTTT. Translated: CAGSQCSFTEAFF.

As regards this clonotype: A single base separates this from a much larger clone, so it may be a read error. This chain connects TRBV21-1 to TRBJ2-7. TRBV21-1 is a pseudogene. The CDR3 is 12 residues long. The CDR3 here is CVSSKESDEQYF. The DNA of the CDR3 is TGTGTCAGCAGCAAAGAAAGCGACGAGCAGTACTTC.

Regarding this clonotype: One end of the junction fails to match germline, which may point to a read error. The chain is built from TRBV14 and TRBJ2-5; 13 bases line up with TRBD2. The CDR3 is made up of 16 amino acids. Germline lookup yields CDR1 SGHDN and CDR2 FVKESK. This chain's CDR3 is CASSHWTSGSQEIQYF. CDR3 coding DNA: TGTGCCAGCAGCCACTGGACTAGCGGGAGTCAAGAGATCCAGTACTTC.

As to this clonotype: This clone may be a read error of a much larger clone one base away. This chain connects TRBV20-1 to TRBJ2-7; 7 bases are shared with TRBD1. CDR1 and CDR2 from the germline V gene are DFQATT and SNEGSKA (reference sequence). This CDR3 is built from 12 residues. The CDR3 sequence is CSAGDAGGEQYF. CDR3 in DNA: TGCAGTGCTGGAGATGCAGGGGGCGAGCAGTACTTC.

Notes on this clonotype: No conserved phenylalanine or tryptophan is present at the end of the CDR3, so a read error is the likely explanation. In DNA, the CDR3 is TGTGCCAGCAGTTACTCAGTCATAGGGACAGGTAGAAGGTCTGGGGCCAACGTCCTGACTTCC. It is translated as CASSYSVIGTGRRSGANVLTS. This chain uses TRBV6-5 with TRBJ2-6; the match to TRBD1 covers 8 bases. The CDR3 sequence is 21 residues long. Germline assignment: CDR1 MNHEY and CDR2 SVGAGI. The ends lost 0 bases at V and 1 base at J; junction bases unmatched: 14.